The 32 T cell receptor beta chains reported below all come from one sample, sequenced in a study of Ad26.COV2.S vaccination and SARS-CoV-2 variants (TCRdb year 2021). This sample's treatment or condition label indicates: around 19 received Ad26.COV2.S at low or high dose, single or two shots; 5 received placebo; per-sample allocation not given. For vaccine and placebo recipients, the sequenced repertoires came from samples collected on day 63 after the first injection. Library method: the immunoSEQ multiplex PCR assay. What TCRdb holds here is the immuneACCESS table cut down to in-frame rearrangements. Part of the clones is not present; checked against another copy, under half of the missing clones reflect an unresolved V gene, and the others are unexplained. A total of about 440,000 clones appear in this sample, around 90% of them only once. Together, the top ten hold around 4.2% of the sample.

Sequencing was performed on peripheral blood, taken in a trial of Ad26.COV2.S vaccine versus placebo. The receptors were gathered from a person between 18 and 65 years old who received the Ad26.COV2.S COVID-19 vaccine or a placebo.

In regard to this clone: In the same sample, other DNA sequences code for this CDR3. The gene calls are TRBV28 and TRBJ1-2, with D maybe TRBD1 (6 bases). The CDR3 is made up of 12 amino acids. Germline CDR1 reads MDHEN; CDR2 reads SYDVKM. V lost 5 bases to trimming and J lost 8 bases, with 12 bases between them. This CDR3 is CASSLQGYGYTF. Written as DNA, the CDR3 is TGTGCCAGCAGTCTACAGGGTTACGGCTACACCTTC.

The V call is TRBV19, the J call TRBJ2-4; 8 bases agree with TRBD1. Germline trimming cut 7 bases from V and 5 bases from J; bases unmatched to any gene: 7. CDR3 length: 14 residues. Germline V gene data show CDR1 as LNHDA and CDR2 as SQIVND (reference sequence). The CDR3 is CASTEDRDQNIQYF. CDR3 nucleotides: TGTGCCAGTACCGAGGACAGGGACCAAAACATTCAGTACTTC.

V usage is TRBV24-1 and J usage is TRBJ1-4; 8 bases line up with TRBD1. The ends lost 4 bases at V and 7 bases at J; junction bases unmatched: 4. The germline V gene has CDR1 KGHDR and CDR2 SFDVKD. This CDR3 is built from 14 residues. The CDR3 DNA is TGTGCCACCAGTGAGACAGGGGCCGGTGAAAAACTGTTTTTT. Its protein product is CATSETGAGEKLFF.

J is TRBJ2-3 and V is TRBV9, with a possible D match to TRBD2 (6 bases). Germline values: CDR1 SGDLS, CDR2 YYNGEE. The CDR3 spans 13 residues. V was clipped by 4 bases and J by 7 bases, with 13 bases between them. CDR3 bases: TGTGCCAGCAGCCCTCGACTAGTTAATACGCAGTATTTT. This gives the protein CASSPRLVNTQYF.

V and J are TRBV7-9 and TRBJ2-5; 10 nucleotides match TRBD2. This CDR3 is built from 15 residues. Germline CDR1 reads SEHNR; CDR2 reads FQNEAQ (reference sequence). The V and J ends lost 2 bases and 5 bases, in that order; junction bases with no gene match: 5. CDR3 nucleotides: TGTGCCAGCAGCTTAAAAGGGACTAGCGAGGAGACCCAGTACTTC. Translation: CASSLKGTSEETQYF.

This clone has a single count. The chain employs TRBV7-2 and TRBJ1-3; D might be TRBD1 (6 bases). Trimming removed 5 bases at V and 2 bases at J, with 13 bases between. The CDR3 is 15 residues long. Germline V gene data show CDR1 as SGHTA and CDR2 as FQGNSA. DNA of the CDR3: TGTGCCAGCAGCCCTCCCGGGGGCGCTGGAAACACCATATATTTT. Its translation: CASSPPGGAGNTIYF.

This clone was found a few times. The sample carries other DNA sequences with the same CDR3. V and J are TRBV9 and TRBJ2-3; no clear D. V lost 0 bases and J lost 2, with 7 bases in between. The CDR3 is made up of 14 amino acids. Germline V gene sequence: CDR1 SGDLS, CDR2 YYNGEE. The DNA for the CDR3 is TGTGCCAGCAGCGTAGAGGGTTCCACAGATACGCAGTATTTT. The encoded protein is CASSVEGSTDTQYF.

This rearrangement joins TRBV27 to TRBJ2-3, with 8 bases fitting TRBD2. Unmatched junction bases numbered 13, after V lost 6 bases and J lost 5 bases. The length of the CDR3 is 16 residues. CDR1 and CDR2 (germline): MNHEY, SMNVEV (reference sequence). CDR3 protein: CASSDLPGLGGDTQYF. The CDR3 DNA is TGTGCCAGCAGCGACCTTCCGGGACTAGGGGGAGATACGCAGTATTTT.

This chain links TRBV29-1 with TRBJ2-3, with 7 positions matching TRBD2. Germline V gene data show CDR1 as SQVTM and CDR2 as ANQGSEA. This CDR3 is built from 17 residues. Trimming took 1 base from V and 2 from J; bases not matched to a gene: 12. CDR3 nucleotide sequence: TGCAGCGTTGAAGGATTCTTCGTGGGGGGGGACACAGATACGCAGTATTTT. Translating it yields CSVEGFFVGGDTDTQYF.

The V and J genes are TRBV5-6 and TRBJ2-7, with D unclear. CDR3 size: 13 residues. Germline V gene sequence: CDR1 SGHDT, CDR2 YYEEEE. V dropped 3 bases and J dropped 2 bases, with 9 bases sitting between them. Here the CDR3 reads CASSSPEAYEQYF. Written as DNA, the CDR3 is TGTGCCAGCAGCTCCCCAGAAGCCTACGAGCAGTACTTC.

The chain carries TRBV18 and TRBJ1-3, with 9 nucleotides matching TRBD1. V lost 6 bases, J lost 2 bases, and 8 bases stayed unmatched. The CDR3 spans 16 residues. Germline V lookup: CDR1 KGHSH, CDR2 LQKENI. The chain's CDR3 is CASSDPGTGPGNTIYF. For the CDR3, the DNA is TGTGCCAGCTCCGACCCCGGGACAGGGCCTGGAAACACCATATATTTT. The full variable domain, completed using reference TRBV18 and TRBJ1-3, is NAGVMQNPRHLVRRRGQEARLRCSPMKGHSHVYWYRQLPEEGLKFMVYLQKENIIDESGMPKERFSAEFPKEGPSILRIQQVVRGDSAAYFCASSDPGTGPGNTIYFGEGSWLTVV.

This clone turned up a few times. The gene calls are TRBV7-2 and TRBJ2-3; D is uncertain. The CDR3 length is 14 residues. The V end lost 3 bases, the J end lost 3 bases, and 10 bases lay between the germline ends. Germline assignment: CDR1 SGHTA and CDR2 FQGNSA. The CDR3 bases are TGTGCCAGCAGCTTGGGGATAGAGACAGATACGCAGTATTTT. The encoded protein is CASSLGIETDTQYF.

This clone was seen once. The chain carries TRBV18 and TRBJ1-4; D gene ambiguous. Trimming cost V 8 bases and J 8 bases, with 18 bases left between them. Germline V gives CDR1 KGHSH, CDR2 LQKENI. The CDR3 is 14 residues long. This chain's CDR3 is CASRRQPRNEKLFF. The CDR3 DNA follows: TGTGCCAGCCGACGACAACCGAGGAACGAAAAACTGTTTTTT.

The chain recombines TRBV30 with TRBJ2-7; D unresolved. Germline CDR1 reads GTSNPN; CDR2 reads SVGIG (reference sequence). The CDR3 contains 12 residues. V lost 3 bases to trimming and J lost 3 bases, with 9 bases between them. For the CDR3, the DNA is TGTGCCTGGAGGGCTAGTAGCTACGAGCAGTACTTC. Translating it yields CAWRASSYEQYF. Filled out from reference TRBV30 and TRBJ2-7, the complete variable domain reads SQTIHQWPATLVQPVGSPLSLECTVEGTSNPNLYWYRQAAGRGLQLLFYSVGIGQISSEVPQNLSASRPQDRQFILSSKKLLLSDSGFYLCAWRASSYEQYFGPGTRLTVT.

This clone was seen a single time. This CDR3 is CASSPSFLGGYTF. DNA of the CDR3: TGTGCCAGCAGCCCCTCATTTCTTGGCGGCTACACCTTC. This chain joins TRBV7-2 and TRBJ1-2; D is uncertain. The CDR3 contains 13 residues. V was shortened by 5 bases and J by 8 bases, with 15 bases between the two germline ends. Germline V gives CDR1 SGHTA, CDR2 FQGNSA. Full variable domain (rest looked up from reference TRBV7-2 and TRBJ1-2): GAGVSQSPSNKVTEKGKDVELRCDPISGHTALYWYRQSLGQGLEFLIYFQGNSAPDKSGLPSDRFSAERTGGSVSTLTIQRTQQEDSAVYLCASSPSFLGGYTFGSGTRLTVV.

V is TRBV12-3 or TRBV12-4 and J is TRBJ2-4; tentative D call: TRBD2 (6 bases). Trimming pared 6 bases from V and 8 bases from J, leaving 11 bases between. The CDR3 totals 12 residues. In nucleotides, the CDR3 is TGTGCCAGCAGCCCCGAGCGGGACATTCAGTACTTC. This codes for CASSPERDIQYF.

The rearrangement joins TRBV7-3 to TRBJ2-1; TRBD2 matches at 7 bases. The CDR3 loop spans 15 amino acids. After removal of 2 bases from V and 1 base from J, the junction contained 2 bases not matched to a gene. Germline V gives CDR1 SGHTA, CDR2 FQGTGA. CDR3 DNA: TGTGCCAGCAGCTTAGCGGGAGAATCCTACAATGAGCAGTTCTTC. This sequence encodes CASSLAGESYNEQFF.

The V and J genes are TRBV7-3 and TRBJ2-3, with 7 bases lining up with TRBD2. Trimming at V came to 6 bases and at J to 1 base, leaving 4 bases not matched to a gene. CDR1 is SGHTA and CDR2 is FQGTGA in the germline V gene. The CDR3 has 14 amino acids. CDR3 sequence (DNA): TGTGCCAGCAGTTCTACTAGCGGCACAGATACGCAGTATTTT. Its translation: CASSSTSGTDTQYF.

This chain connects TRBV10-3 to TRBJ2-1; D is possibly TRBD2 (6 bases). Trimming left V 2 bases short and J 6 bases short, with 8 bases between. This CDR3 has 13 residues. CDR1 is ENHRY, CDR2 SYGVKD, per germline. CDR3: CAISEMGGNEQFF. CDR3 nucleotide sequence: TGTGCCATCAGTGAGATGGGGGGCAATGAGCAGTTCTTC.

The chain recombines TRBV27 with TRBJ1-2; D gene ambiguous. The CDR3 covers 12 residues. V was pared by 6 bases and J by 6 bases, with 11 bases between. From germline, CDR1 is MNHEY and CDR2 SMNVEV (reference sequence). CDR3 DNA: TGTGCCAGCAGGGCGAGGTTGGATGGCTACACCTTC. It codes for CASRARLDGYTF.

This chain connects TRBV24-1 to TRBJ2-3; 8 bases map to TRBD1. CDR3 length: 15 amino acids. The V segment lost 3 bases and the J segment 1 base; nucleotides outside the gene matches: 2. Germline values: CDR1 KGHDR, CDR2 SFDVKD. The CDR3 DNA reads as TGTGCCACCAGTGATACAGGGGGAGGCACAGATACGCAGTATTTT. It is translated as CATSDTGGGTDTQYF.

The chain has TRBV11-3 and TRBJ2-1; 13 bases line up with TRBD2. With V trimmed by 0 bases and J by 9 bases, 5 bases remained unmatched. The germline V gene has CDR1 SGHNT and CDR2 YENEEA. The CDR3 extends over 16 amino acids. The CDR3 region is CASSLDGLAGEGEQFF. The CDR3 region has the DNA TGTGCCAGCAGCTTAGATGGACTAGCGGGAGAGGGTGAGCAGTTCTTC.

The gene calls are TRBV19 and TRBJ2-6; D gene ambiguous. The CDR3 spans 16 residues. V lost 0 bases and J lost 2, with 8 bases in between. Per germline, CDR1 LNHDA and CDR2 SQIVND (reference sequence). For the CDR3, the DNA is TGTGCCAGTAGTATAGATATCATGCCTGGGGCCAACGTCCTGACTTTC. Protein: CASSIDIMPGANVLTF.

This clone has only a few counts. V is TRBV10-3 and J is TRBJ2-7, with 8 bases aligning to TRBD2. The CDR3 consists of 15 residues. V lost 5 bases, J lost 3 bases, and 9 bases stayed unmatched. The germline V gene encodes CDR1 ENHRY and CDR2 SYGVKD. The CDR3 region has the DNA TGTGCCATCAGTTCCGGGACTAGTAACGGCTACGAGCAGTACTTC. This codes for CAISSGTSNGYEQYF.

The table lists this clone with a count of one. The chain couples TRBV18 to TRBJ2-3; TRBD2 matches 10 bases. J lost 0 bases, V lost 1 base, and 10 bases had no gene match. Germline CDR1 and CDR2: KGHSH and LQKENI. The CDR3 length is 19 residues. CDR3 protein: CASSPLPRTSGASTDTQYF. Written as DNA, the CDR3 is TGTGCCAGCTCACCACTTCCCAGGACTAGCGGAGCTAGCACAGATACGCAGTATTTT.

The rearrangement uses TRBV7-9 and TRBJ1-5, with D perhaps matching TRBD1 (5 bases). CDR1 is SEHNR and CDR2 is FQNEAQ in the germline V gene (reference sequence). V lost 4 bases and J lost 5, with 9 bases in between. The CDR3 is 13 amino acids. CDR3 nucleotides: TGTGCCAGCAGCTGGGACGGTGATCAGCCCCAGCATTTT. As protein: CASSWDGDQPQHF.

The chain links TRBV24-1 to TRBJ2-6; either TRBD1 or TRBD2 may supply D (6 bases each). The V end lost 5 bases, the J end lost 4 bases, and 11 bases lay between the germline ends. The length of the CDR3 is 15 residues. The germline gives CDR1 KGHDR, CDR2 SFDVKD. The CDR3 DNA is TGTGCCACCAGTGCCGGGGGCTTGGGGGCCAACGTCCTGACTTTC. It encodes CATSAGGLGANVLTF.

For this clone: Other DNA sequences in the same sample also yield this CDR3. The rearrangement links TRBV6-5 to TRBJ2-1; TRBD2 agrees at 15 bases. Germline V CDR1 and CDR2: MNHEY, SVGAGI. The CDR3 runs 15 residues. Trimming removed 6 bases from V and 7 bases from J; junction bases left unmatched: 4. The CDR3 region is CASRPGLAGGNEQFF. The CDR3 region has the DNA TGTGCCAGCAGACCAGGACTAGCGGGAGGGAATGAGCAGTTCTTC.

With respect to this clone: The same CDR3 is also encoded by other DNA sequences in this sample. J is TRBJ1-5 and V is TRBV7-2; D gene unclear. Germline V gene data show CDR1 as SGHTA and CDR2 as FQGNSA. V lost 4 bases and J lost 2, with 9 bases in between. The CDR3 totals 14 residues. This chain's CDR3 is CASSSRGGNQPQHF. The CDR3 nucleotides read TGTGCCAGCAGCTCAAGAGGTGGCAATCAGCCCCAGCATTTT.

The chain has TRBV28 and TRBJ1-4; the D is unclear. Germline assignment: CDR1 MDHEN and CDR2 SYDVKM. V dropped 6 bases and J dropped 8 bases, with 19 bases sitting between them. The CDR3 spans 15 residues. The CDR3 loop is CASSQPPGMEEKLFF. The CDR3 DNA is TGTGCCAGCAGCCAACCTCCCGGGATGGAGGAAAAACTGTTTTTT.

This CDR3 reads CASSDLTGVMRKAFF. CDR3 in DNA: TGCGCCAGCAGCGACCTTACAGGGGTGATGAGGAAAGCTTTCTTT. The chain carries TRBV5-1 and TRBJ1-1; 7 bases fit TRBD1. This CDR3 has 15 amino acids. Germline lookup yields CDR1 SGHRS and CDR2 YFSETQ. V dropped 4 bases and J dropped 9; count of bases not matched to a gene: 15. Using reference TRBV5-1 and TRBJ1-1 for the parts outside the CDR3, the full variable domain is KAGVTQTPRYLIKTRGQQVTLSCSPISGHRSVSWYQQTPGQGLQFLFEYFSETQRNKGNFPGRFSGRQFSNSRSEMNVSTLELGDSALYLCASSDLTGVMRKAFFGQGTRLTVV.

The J gene is TRBJ2-6, the V gene TRBV19; 11 bases fit TRBD2. The J segment lost 1 base and the V segment lost 6 bases, leaving 8 bases of the junction unmatched. The CDR3 sequence is 18 residues long. Germline CDR1 is LNHDA and CDR2 is SQIVND (reference sequence). The CDR3 sequence: CASRPTSGIVSGANVLTF. CDR3 DNA: TGTGCCAGTAGGCCGACTAGCGGGATAGTTTCTGGGGCCAACGTCCTGACTTTC.